This TCR beta chain was observed in a study of shared clonotypes between healthy human individuals. The wider study: CD4 naive and CD4 memory each took three plates per donor, while CD8 naive took two and CD8 memory one. Broader study findings: Memory subsets generally showed smaller estimated richness than naive subsets did.

Sequencing used immunoSEQ multiplex PCR; TCRdb keeps in-frame clones, though not all of them. The sample lists more than 2 million clones, 90% to 97% occurring once. This clone was recorded only once. Antigen specificity is unknown. The CDR3 spans 15 residues. Per germline, CDR1 LNHDA and CDR2 SQIVND (reference sequence). The trim removed 4 bases at V and 2 bases at J, leaving 6 bases unmatched. V usage is TRBV19 and J usage is TRBJ2-3; TRBD1 agrees at 7 bases. This TCR came from a man younger than 30 in good health. The sequencing sample was made of naive CD4+ T cells sorted from blood. Subset described: CD45RA+ positively selected. The CDR3 here is CASSTGQSNTDTQYF. CDR3 DNA sequence: TGTGCCAGTAGTACGGGACAGTCCAACACAGATACGCAGTATTTT.